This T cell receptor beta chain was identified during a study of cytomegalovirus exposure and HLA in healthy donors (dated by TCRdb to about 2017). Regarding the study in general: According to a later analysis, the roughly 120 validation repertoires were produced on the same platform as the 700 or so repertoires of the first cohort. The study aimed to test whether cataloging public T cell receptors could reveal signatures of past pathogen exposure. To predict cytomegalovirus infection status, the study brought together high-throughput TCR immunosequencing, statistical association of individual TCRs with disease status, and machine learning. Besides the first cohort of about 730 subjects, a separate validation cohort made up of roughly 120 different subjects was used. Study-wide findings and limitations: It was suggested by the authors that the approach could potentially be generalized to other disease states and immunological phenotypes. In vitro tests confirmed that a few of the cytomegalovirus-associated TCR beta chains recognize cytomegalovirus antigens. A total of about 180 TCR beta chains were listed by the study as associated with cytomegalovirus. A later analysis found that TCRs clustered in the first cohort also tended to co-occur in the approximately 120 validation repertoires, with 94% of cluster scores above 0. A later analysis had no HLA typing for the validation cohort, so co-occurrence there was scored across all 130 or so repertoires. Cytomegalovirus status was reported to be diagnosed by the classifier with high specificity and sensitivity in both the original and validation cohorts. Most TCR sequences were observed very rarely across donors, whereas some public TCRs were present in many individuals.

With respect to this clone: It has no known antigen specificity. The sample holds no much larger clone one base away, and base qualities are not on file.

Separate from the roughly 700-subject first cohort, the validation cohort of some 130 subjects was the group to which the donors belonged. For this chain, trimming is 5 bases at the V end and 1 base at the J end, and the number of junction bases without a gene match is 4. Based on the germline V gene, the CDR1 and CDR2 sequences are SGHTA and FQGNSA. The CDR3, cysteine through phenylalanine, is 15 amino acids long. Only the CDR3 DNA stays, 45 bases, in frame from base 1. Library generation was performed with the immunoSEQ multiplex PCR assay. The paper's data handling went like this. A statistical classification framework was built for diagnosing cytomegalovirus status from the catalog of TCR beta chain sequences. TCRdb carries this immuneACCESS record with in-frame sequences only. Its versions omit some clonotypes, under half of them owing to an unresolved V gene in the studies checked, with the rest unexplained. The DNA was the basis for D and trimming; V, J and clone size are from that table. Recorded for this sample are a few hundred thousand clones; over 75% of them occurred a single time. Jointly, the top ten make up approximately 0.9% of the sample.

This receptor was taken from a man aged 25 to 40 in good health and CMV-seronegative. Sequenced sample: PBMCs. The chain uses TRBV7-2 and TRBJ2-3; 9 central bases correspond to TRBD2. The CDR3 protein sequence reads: CASSRQRGGTDTQYF. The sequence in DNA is TGTGCCAGCAGCCGACAGCGGGGGGGCACAGATACGCAGTATTTT.